This T cell receptor (beta chain) came from a study of beta chain features in type 1 diabetes. In the study overall: Examination of sorted cells across all samples involved over 95 million cells.

Study results and limitations: TCRB CDR3s were moderately but significantly shorter in Type 1 diabetes patients in all four CD4+ subsets. Lower insertion and higher deletion counts appeared at VDJ junctions in type 1 diabetes patients. Cells carrying high TCR expression could end up over-represented when cDNA is sequenced.

This clone has at least ten counts. Its antigen is not identified. Germline trimming cut 4 bases from V and 6 bases from J; bases unmatched to any gene: 6. This CDR3 region has 14 residues. Germline V CDR1 and CDR2: SGHVS, FNYEAQ. Expressed TCRB transcripts were sequenced because the entire RNA isolate underwent reverse transcription. Repertoires were generated with immunoSEQ multiplex PCR, while TCRdb's copy carries only in-frame clones and drops some. The data contain a few hundred thousand clones, about 25% of them singletons. This receptor was obtained from a man aged 25 to 40 in good health. The J gene is TRBJ2-5, the V gene TRBV7-6; 9 bases align to TRBD2. The specimen was central memory CD4+ T cells from blood. CDR3 amino acids: CASSSGLASQTQYF. In DNA form, the CDR3 reads TGTGCCAGCAGCTCGGGACTAGCCTCTCAGACCCAGTACTTC.